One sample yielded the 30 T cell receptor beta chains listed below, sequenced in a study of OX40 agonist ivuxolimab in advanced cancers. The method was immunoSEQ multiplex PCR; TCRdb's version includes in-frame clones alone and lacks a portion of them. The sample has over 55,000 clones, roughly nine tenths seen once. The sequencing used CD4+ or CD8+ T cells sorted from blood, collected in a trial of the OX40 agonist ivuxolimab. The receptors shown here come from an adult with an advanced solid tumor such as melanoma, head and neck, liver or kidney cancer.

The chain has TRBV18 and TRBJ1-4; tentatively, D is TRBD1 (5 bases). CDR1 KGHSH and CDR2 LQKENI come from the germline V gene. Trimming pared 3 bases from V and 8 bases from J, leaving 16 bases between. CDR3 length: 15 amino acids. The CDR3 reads CASSPAGDVDEKLFF. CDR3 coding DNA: TGTGCCAGCTCACCGGCGGGGGACGTTGACGAAAAACTGTTTTTT.

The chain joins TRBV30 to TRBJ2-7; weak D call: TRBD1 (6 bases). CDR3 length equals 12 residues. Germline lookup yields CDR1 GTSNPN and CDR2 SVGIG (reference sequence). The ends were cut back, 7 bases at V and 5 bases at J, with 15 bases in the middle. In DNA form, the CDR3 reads TGTGCCTACCGGTGGGGGCTCGACGAGCAGTACTTC. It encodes CAYRWGLDEQYF.

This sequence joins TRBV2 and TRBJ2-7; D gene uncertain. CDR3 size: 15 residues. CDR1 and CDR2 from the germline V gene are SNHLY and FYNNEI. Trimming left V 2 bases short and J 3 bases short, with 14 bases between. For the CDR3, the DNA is TGTGCCAGCAGTGAACCGGGCGTCCCAAACTACGAGCAGTACTTC. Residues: CASSEPGVPNYEQYF.

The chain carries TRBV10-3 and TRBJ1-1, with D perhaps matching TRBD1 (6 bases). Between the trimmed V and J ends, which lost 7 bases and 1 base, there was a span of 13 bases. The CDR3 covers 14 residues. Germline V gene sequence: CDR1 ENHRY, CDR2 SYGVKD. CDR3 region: CAITPEGGNTEAFF. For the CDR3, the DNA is TGTGCCATCACCCCGGAGGGGGGGAACACTGAAGCTTTCTTT.

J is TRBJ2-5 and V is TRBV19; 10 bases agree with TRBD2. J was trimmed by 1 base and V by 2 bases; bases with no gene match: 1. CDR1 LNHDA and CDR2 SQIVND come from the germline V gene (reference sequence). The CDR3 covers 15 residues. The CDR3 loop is CASSIKRGGQETQYF. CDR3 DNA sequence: TGTGCCAGTAGTATAAAGCGGGGGGGCCAAGAGACCCAGTACTTC.

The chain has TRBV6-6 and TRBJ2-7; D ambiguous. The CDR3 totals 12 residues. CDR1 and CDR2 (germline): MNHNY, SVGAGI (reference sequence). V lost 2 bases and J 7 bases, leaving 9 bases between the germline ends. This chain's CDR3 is CASSYGVSEQYF. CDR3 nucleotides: TGTGCCAGCAGTTACGGGGTTTCTGAGCAGTACTTC.

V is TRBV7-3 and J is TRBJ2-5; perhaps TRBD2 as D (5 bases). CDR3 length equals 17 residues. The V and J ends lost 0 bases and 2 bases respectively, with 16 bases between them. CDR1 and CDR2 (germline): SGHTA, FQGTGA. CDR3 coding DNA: TGTGCCAGCAGCTTAACGGGGTCCGAGGGAAGACAAGAGACCCAGTACTTC. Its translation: CASSLTGSEGRQETQYF.

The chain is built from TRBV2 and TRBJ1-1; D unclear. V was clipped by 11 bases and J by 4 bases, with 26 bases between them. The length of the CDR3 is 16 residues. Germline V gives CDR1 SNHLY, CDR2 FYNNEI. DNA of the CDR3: TGTGCCGGCGCCGTAGCCTTATTGACTGCGAGCACTGAAGCTTTCTTT. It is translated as CAGAVALLTASTEAFF.

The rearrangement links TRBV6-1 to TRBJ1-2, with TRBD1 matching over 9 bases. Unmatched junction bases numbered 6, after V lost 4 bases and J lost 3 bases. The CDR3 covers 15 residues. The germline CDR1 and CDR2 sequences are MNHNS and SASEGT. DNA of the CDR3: TGTGCCAGCAGTGTGTTAAGGGACAGGGACTATGGCTACACCTTC. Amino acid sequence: CASSVLRDRDYGYTF.

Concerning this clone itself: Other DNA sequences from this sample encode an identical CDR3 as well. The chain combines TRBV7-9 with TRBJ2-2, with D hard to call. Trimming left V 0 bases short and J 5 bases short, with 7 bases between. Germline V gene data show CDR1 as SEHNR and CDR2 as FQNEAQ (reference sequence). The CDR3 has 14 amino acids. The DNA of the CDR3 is TGTGCCAGCAGCTTAGCCCTGGATACCGGGGAGCTGTTTTTT. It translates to CASSLALDTGELFF.

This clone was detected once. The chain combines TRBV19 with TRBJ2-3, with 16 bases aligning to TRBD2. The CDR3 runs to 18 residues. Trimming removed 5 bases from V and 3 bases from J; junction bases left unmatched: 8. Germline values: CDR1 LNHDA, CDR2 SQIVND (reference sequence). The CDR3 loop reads CASSPPPGLAGGTDTQYF. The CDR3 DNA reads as TGTGCCAGTAGTCCCCCCCCGGGACTAGCGGGAGGGACAGATACGCAGTATTTT.

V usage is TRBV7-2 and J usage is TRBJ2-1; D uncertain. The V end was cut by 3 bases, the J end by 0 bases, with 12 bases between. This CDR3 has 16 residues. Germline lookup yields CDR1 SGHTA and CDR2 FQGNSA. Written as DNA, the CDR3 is TGTGCCAGCAGCTTTCAACCCCCTGGCTCCTACAATGAGCAGTTCTTC. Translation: CASSFQPPGSYNEQFF.

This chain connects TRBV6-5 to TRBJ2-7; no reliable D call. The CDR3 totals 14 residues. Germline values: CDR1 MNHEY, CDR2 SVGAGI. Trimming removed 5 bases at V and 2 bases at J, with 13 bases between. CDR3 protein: CASSNLGLTYEQYF. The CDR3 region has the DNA TGTGCCAGCAGTAACCTCGGTCTTACCTACGAGCAGTACTTC.

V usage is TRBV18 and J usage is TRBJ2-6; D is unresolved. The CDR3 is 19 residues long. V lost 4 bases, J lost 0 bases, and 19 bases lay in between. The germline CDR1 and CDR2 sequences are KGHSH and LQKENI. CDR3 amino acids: CASSLDPAYRYSGANVLTF. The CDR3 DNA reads TGTGCCAGCTCACTCGATCCAGCATACCGCTACTCTGGGGCCAACGTCCTGACTTTC.

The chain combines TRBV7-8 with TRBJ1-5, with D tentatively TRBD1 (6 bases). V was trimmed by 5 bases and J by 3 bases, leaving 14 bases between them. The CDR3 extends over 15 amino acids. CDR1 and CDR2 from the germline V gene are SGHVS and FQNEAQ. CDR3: CASSLMDRVNQPQHF. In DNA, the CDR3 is TGTGCCAGCAGCCTGATGGACAGAGTCAATCAGCCCCAGCATTTT.

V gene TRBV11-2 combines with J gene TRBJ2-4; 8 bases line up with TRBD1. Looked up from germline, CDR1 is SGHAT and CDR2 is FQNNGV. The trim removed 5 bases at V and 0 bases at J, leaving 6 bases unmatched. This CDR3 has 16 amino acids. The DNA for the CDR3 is TGTGCCAGCAGCCAGGGGGCGGCAGTAGCCAAAAACATTCAGTACTTC. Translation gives CASSQGAAVAKNIQYF.

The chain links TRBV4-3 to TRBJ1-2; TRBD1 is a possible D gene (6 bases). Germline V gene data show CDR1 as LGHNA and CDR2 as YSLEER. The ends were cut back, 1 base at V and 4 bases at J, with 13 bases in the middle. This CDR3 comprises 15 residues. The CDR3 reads CASSQATGAGYGYTF. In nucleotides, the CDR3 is TGCGCCAGCAGCCAAGCGACAGGAGCGGGCTATGGCTACACCTTC.

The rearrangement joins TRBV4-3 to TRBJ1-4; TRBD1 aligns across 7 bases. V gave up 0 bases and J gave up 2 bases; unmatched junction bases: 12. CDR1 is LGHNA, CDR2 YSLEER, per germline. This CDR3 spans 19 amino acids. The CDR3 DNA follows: TGCGCCAGCAGCCAAGATTTGATCCTTGAGGGGGCGACTAATGAAAAACTGTTTTTT. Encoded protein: CASSQDLILEGATNEKLFF.

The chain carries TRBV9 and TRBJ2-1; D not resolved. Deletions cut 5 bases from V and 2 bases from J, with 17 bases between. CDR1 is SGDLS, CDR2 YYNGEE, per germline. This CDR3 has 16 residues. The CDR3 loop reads CASRLSRRTAYNEQFF. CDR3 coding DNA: TGTGCCAGCAGACTCTCCCGAAGGACCGCCTACAATGAGCAGTTCTTC.

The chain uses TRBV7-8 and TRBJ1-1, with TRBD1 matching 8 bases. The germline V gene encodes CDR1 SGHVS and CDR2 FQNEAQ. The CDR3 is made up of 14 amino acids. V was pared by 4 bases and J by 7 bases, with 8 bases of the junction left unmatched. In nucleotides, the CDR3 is TGTGCCAGCAGCTCAGAGACAGGGGTATATGAAGCTTTCTTT. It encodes CASSSETGVYEAFF.

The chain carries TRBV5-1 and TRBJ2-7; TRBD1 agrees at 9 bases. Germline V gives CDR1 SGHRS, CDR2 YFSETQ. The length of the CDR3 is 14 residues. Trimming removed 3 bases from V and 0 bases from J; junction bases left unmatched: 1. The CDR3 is CASSSTGGSYEQYF. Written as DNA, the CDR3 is TGCGCCAGCAGCTCGACAGGGGGCTCCTACGAGCAGTACTTC.

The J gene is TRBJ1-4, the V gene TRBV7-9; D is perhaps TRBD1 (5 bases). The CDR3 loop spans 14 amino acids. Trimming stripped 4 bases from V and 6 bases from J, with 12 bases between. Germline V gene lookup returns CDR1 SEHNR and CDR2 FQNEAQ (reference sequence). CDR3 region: CASSWDFGDEKLFF. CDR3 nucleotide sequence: TGTGCCAGCAGCTGGGACTTTGGGGATGAAAAACTGTTTTTT.

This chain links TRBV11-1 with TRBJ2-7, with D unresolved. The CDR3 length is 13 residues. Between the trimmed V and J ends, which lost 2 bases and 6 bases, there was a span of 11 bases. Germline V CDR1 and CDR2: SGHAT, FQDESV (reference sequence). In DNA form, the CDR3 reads TGTGCCAGCAGCTTAATCGGCCTGAGCGAGCAGTACTTC. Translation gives CASSLIGLSEQYF.

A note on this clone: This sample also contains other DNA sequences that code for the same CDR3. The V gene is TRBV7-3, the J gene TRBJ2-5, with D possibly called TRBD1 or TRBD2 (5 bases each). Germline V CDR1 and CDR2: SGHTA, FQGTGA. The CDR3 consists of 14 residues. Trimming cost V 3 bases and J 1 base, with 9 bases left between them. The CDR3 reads CASSLGPGQETQYF. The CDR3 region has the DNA TGTGCCAGCAGCTTGGGACCGGGCCAAGAGACCCAGTACTTC. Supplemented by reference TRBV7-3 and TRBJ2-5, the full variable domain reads GAGVSQTPSNKVTEKGKYVELRCDPISGHTALYWYRQSLGQGPEFLIYFQGTGAADDSGLPNDRFFAVRPEGSVSTLKIQRTERGDSAVYLCASSLGPGQETQYFGPGTRLLVL.

The CDR3 DNA reads TGTGCCACCGGCCGGGACAGCAATCAGCCCCAGCATTTT. Its translation: CATGRDSNQPQHF. The J gene is TRBJ1-5, the V gene TRBV15, with D perhaps TRBD1 (5 bases). The V gene lost 8 bases and the J gene lost 1 base, with 9 bases spanning the gap. The CDR3 is made up of 13 amino acids. Germline V gene sequence: CDR1 LNHNV, CDR2 YYDKDF (reference sequence).

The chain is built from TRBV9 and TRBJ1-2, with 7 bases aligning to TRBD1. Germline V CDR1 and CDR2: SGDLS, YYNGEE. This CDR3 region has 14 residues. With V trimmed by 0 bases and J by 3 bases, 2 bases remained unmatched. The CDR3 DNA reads TGTGCCAGCAGCGTAGCGACAGGGCACTATGGCTACACCTTC. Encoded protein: CASSVATGHYGYTF. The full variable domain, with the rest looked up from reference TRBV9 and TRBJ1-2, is DSGVTQTPKHLITATGQRVTLRCSPRSGDLSVYWYQQSLDQGLQFLIQYYNGEERAKGNILERFSAQQFPDLHSELNLSSLELGDSALYFCASSVATGHYGYTFGSGTRLTVV.

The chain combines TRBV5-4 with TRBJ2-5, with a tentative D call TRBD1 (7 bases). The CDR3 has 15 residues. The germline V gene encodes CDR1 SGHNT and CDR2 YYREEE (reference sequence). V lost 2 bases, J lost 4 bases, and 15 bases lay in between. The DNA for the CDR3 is TGTGCCAGCAGCTTAGGAGGGGGCGCGGGAGAGACCCAGTACTTC. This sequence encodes CASSLGGGAGETQYF.

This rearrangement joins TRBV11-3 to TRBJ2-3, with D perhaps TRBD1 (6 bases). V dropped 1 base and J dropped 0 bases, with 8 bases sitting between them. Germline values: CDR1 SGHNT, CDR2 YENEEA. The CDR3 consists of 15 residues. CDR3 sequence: CASSLGTASTDTQYF. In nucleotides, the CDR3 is TGTGCCAGCAGCTTAGGGACAGCTAGCACAGATACGCAGTATTTT.

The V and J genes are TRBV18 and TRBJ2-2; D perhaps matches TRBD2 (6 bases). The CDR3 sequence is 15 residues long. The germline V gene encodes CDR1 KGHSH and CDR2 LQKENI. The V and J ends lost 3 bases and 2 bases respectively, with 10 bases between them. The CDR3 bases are TGTGCCAGCTCACCGCCGGGACTTAACACCGGGGAGCTGTTTTTT. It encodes CASSPPGLNTGELFF.

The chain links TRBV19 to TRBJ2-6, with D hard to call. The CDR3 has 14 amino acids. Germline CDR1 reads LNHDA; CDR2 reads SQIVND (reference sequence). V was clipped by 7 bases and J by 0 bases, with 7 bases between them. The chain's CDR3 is CASTGSSGANVLTF. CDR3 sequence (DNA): TGTGCCAGTACTGGTAGCTCTGGGGCCAACGTCCTGACTTTC. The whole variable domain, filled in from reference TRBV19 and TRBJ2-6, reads DGGITQSPKYLFRKEGQNVTLSCEQNLNHDAMYWYRQDPGQGLRLIYYSQIVNDFQKGDIAEGYSVSREKKESFPLTVTSAQKNPTAFYLCASTGSSGANVLTFGAGSRLTVL.